This TCR beta chain was captured by sequencing in a study of cytomegalovirus exposure and HLA in healthy donors (TCRdb year 2017). Looking at the study overall: According to an earlier analysis of several hundred of the donors, roughly 180 million T cells yielded roughly 100 million unique TCR beta sequences and 276 Gb of sequence data. Both class I and class II loci were covered by HLA typing, at four-digit resolution. Among around 400 genotyped donors of the cohort, an average of approximately 240,000 unique TCR beta nucleotide sequences was sequenced per donor, of which about 18% were non-productive. The number of donors typed differed by locus, with roughly 620-640 for A, B, C, DRB1 and DQB1, approximately 500 for DQA1, 600 to 610 for DPA1, and roughly 450 for DPB1. In the later analysis, no new phenotypic data were used to find candidate immune exposures; instead, reliance was placed on TCR beta sequences and their occurrence across donors. High-throughput TCR immunosequencing, statistical association of individual TCRs with disease status, and machine learning were combined to predict cytomegalovirus infection status. An early release that covered more than 550 HLA-typed donors contained about 300 gigabases of sequencing data and 65 million to 100 million unique TCR sequences. The study used immunosequencing to profile the T cell repertoires of more than 650 subjects and linked those repertoires to cytomegalovirus serostatus. In addition to the first cohort of 500 to 850 subjects, a separate validation cohort of approximately 130 different subjects was used. Donor age, sex, ethnicity and CMV serostatus were compiled together with the repertoire data. All discovery cohort repertoires had been generated using a single sequencing platform. Because of strong linkage in the cohort, five DR-DQ haplotypes were treated as single units for association and clustering. The aim of the study was to test whether cataloging public T cell receptors could identify signatures of past pathogen exposure. In an earlier analysis of 587 of the donors, high-throughput TCR beta sequencing was used to judge whether each TCR beta V gene segment behaved as functional or pseudogenic. To study patterns of TCR occurrence, a later analysis re-analyzed previously published TCR beta repertoires from around 660 donors and added high-resolution HLA genotyping. The genetic ancestry cluster associated with self-reported Caucasian donors included roughly four fifths of the roughly 390 genotyped donors. Genome-wide SNP genotypes for about 65% of the roughly 700 donors were used in a later genetic analysis, which treated that subset as a discovery cohort.

Turning to this clone: Its antigen is not yet known. It has no much larger one-base neighbor in the sample; base qualities were not kept.

Libraries came from the immunoSEQ multiplex PCR assay. For the multiplex PCR, a mixture combining 60 forward primers for TCR Vbeta segments and 13 reverse primers for TCR Jbeta segments was used. The CDR3 region of rearranged TCR beta genes was amplified from genomic DNA with a multiplex PCR assay. On the Illumina HiSeq System, the amplified TCR beta libraries were sequenced as 87-base-pair reads. Concerning the study's data processing: In a later analysis, some 80 million unique TCR beta chains were counted across the roughly 670 repertoires, and roughly 11 million of these chains were shared by at least two donors. Raw reads were error-corrected and collapsed into unique sequences by a nearest-neighbor algorithm in which closely related sequences were merged to remove PCR and sequencing errors. CDR3 sequences were aligned to IMGT reference sequences to assign V, D and J gene segments. Each retained sequence needed at least a six-nucleotide match to both a V gene segment and a J gene segment. A rearrangement was called productive if the CDR3 had no stop codons and remained in frame with V and J, and every other rearrangement was called non-productive. CDR3 was defined according to IMGT convention as the region running from the second conserved V-encoded cysteine to the conserved J-encoded phenylalanine. In an earlier analysis of some 550 of the donors, sequences lacking an unambiguous match to a single V gene segment were excluded. An earlier analysis of 500 to 700 of the donors classified V segments as functional when productive rearrangements were above 56.7% and as segregating when the standard deviation between donors was above 5%. A statistical classification framework was built for diagnosing cytomegalovirus status from the catalog of TCR beta chain sequences. In a later analysis, V and J genes were assigned by comparing TCR nucleotide sequences against IMGT/GENE-DB human TR gene sequences. In a later analysis, CDR3 sequences and most-parsimonious VDJ recombination scenarios were assigned using the TCRdist pipeline. A later analysis defined each TCR beta chain by its CDR3 amino acid sequence plus V-gene family, and excluded reads lacking a unique V-gene family. A later analysis removed 500 to 600 highly shared, low-generation-probability nucleotide sequences to deal with suspected cross-contamination and a sequencing artifact. A later analysis calculated a clonal expansion index for each public chain from normalized within-repertoire ranks of inferred template counts. Generation probabilities in a later analysis came from a VDJ recombination model fitted to out-of-frame rearrangements, and those results were checked against IGoR. A later analysis scored TCR-TCR, TCR-HLA and TCR-CMV co-occurrence with hypergeometric tests, applying a repertoire-size bias correction to TCR pairs. To estimate false discovery rates, a later analysis permuted the HLA or CMV assignments 20 times. In a later analysis, co-occurring TCRs were grouped with DBSCAN, and TCRdist sequence similarity was added when clustering was performed within HLA-allele-positive subsets. For co-occurrence clustering, repertoires with fewer than 30,000 or more than 120,000 public chains were excluded, along with five repertoires with anomalous nucleotide sharing. TCRdb took this table from immuneACCESS and kept in-frame rearrangements with V and J called. Such tables lack part of the clones; where checked against another copy, unresolved V genes explain under half of the gap, and the rest is unexplained. D and trimming come from the DNA, and the V and J calls and clone size come from that table. This sample lists tens of thousands of clones; just over 75% were detected once. Around 3.1% of the sample is taken by the ten largest.

In total, 630 or so healthy bone marrow donors made up the cohort. All cohort members were sampled while nominally healthy, although unrecorded immune exposures were likely present. The donor tested CMV seropositive and was one of the 289 seropositive cohort members. Every donor gave a peripheral blood sample, and the peripheral blood mononuclear cells from that sample were used for TCR beta sequencing. Genomic DNA was extracted from the blood cell samples with the Qiagen DNeasy Blood Extraction Kit. The CDR3 sequence holds 15 residues, the cysteine and phenylalanine included. Only the CDR3 portion is preserved as DNA: 45 bases, with reading frame beginning at the first base. V loses 0 bases, J loses 4 bases, and the germline ends lie 11 bases apart. For CDR1 and CDR2, the germline V gene lists LGHNA and YSLEER. The research as a whole found: CMV serostatus was the only immune exposure information available for the cohort. The earlier analysis of approximately 540 of the donors excluded 15 to 20 rarely observed V segments, including chromosome 9 orphons, because counts were too low. According to a later genetic analysis, donors in an Asian-associated ancestry cluster had fewer N-insertions in productive TCRs than the approximately 630-donor mean. The cohort was sequenced for TCR beta chains only, and without alpha or paired-chain data the features that could be detected were limited. It was suggested by the authors that the approach could potentially be generalized to other disease states and immunological phenotypes. A later analysis found that TCR association rates varied across HLA loci, with DRB1 alleles showing the most associated TCRs and HLA-C alleles the fewest. The 87-base-pair reads could not distinguish some IMGT-functional V segments, including TRBV6-2 and TRBV6-3, so those segments were excluded. Most TCR sequences were seen in very few donors, while some public TCRs were found in many individuals. A further reported finding was that TCR beta sequences accurately predicted the HLA-A and HLA-B alleles for most subjects in the first cohort. In a later analysis, most CMV-associated TCR beta chains were found to appear HLA-restricted, with HLA associations seemingly driven largely by CMV exposure. When HLA alleles, especially DR and DQ, strongly co-occurred, attributing TCR associations to individual alleles was difficult. Presence/absence analyses assumed roughly uniform sequencing depth across donors, an assumption that may not hold. A cluster of highly shared sequence variants was judged likely to be a technical artifact of the sequencing pipeline. In vitro tests confirmed that a few of the cytomegalovirus-associated TCR beta chains recognize cytomegalovirus antigens. The classifier was reported to diagnose cytomegalovirus status with high specificity and sensitivity in both the original cohort and the validation cohort. A total of around 150 TCR beta chains were listed by the study as associated with cytomegalovirus. Broadly in line with IMGT annotations, most TCR beta V segments showed up in productive rearrangements about 90% or about 30% of the time in an earlier analysis of several hundred of the donors. In a later genetic analysis, a missense DCLRE1C variant was associated with V-gene and J-gene trimming of TCR beta chains, and the association was replicated in an independent cohort. A later analysis associated approximately 17,000 TCR beta sequences with specific HLA alleles at a false discovery rate of 0.05. HLA typing was unavailable for some donors at each locus, so association tests used only the typed subset. A later analysis found that HLA-associated TCR beta chains were more clonally expanded and had lower generation probabilities than equally common non-associated chains. Linkage disequilibrium might explain the correlated functional status among segregating V segments, but an unknown experimental factor could not be excluded. In a later analysis, several top co-occurrence clusters were reported to appear linked to parvovirus B19, influenza, CMV and Epstein-Barr virus.

The V and J segments used are TRBV4-3 and TRBJ2-3; the D gene is perhaps TRBD1, on 5 matching bases. The clonotype comes from a man between 50 and 59 years old in good health and CMV-seropositive. Sequencing input: PBMCs. The sequenced DNA is TGCGCCAGCAGCCAAGACCCAGGGTTCGCAGATACGCAGTATTTT. This yields the protein CASSQDPGFADTQYF.